One T cell receptor (beta chain) is described in this entry. Here immunoSEQ multiplex PCR was the method, and the copy in TCRdb shows in-frame clones only, minus some. The sample consists of some 81,000 clones, approximately 85% of them appearing once. These data come from a study of T cell responses to AZD1222 COVID-19 vaccine. Trimming took 5 bases from V and 5 from J; bases not matched to a gene: 7. This CDR3 has 15 amino acids. Germline CDR1 and CDR2: SGHRS and YFSETQ. The chain recombines TRBV5-1 with TRBJ2-1; 10 positions agree with TRBD2. Sequences were derived from peripheral blood, sampled 28 days after the second AZD1222 dose. The origin of this receptor is an adult who received the AZD1222 COVID-19 vaccine. CDR3 in amino acids: CASRFVLAGNNEQFF. DNA of the CDR3: TGCGCCAGCAGATTCGTACTAGCGGGAAACAATGAGCAGTTCTTC.